Presented here are 6 T cell receptor beta chains from one specimen sequenced in a study of blood T cell repertoires in COVID-19. The assay was immunoSEQ multiplex PCR, and TCRdb's table has in-frame clones only and misses some. The table records fewer than 250,000 clones, 80% of them present only once. Sequenced material: peripheral blood. Receptors were obtained from a man between 60 and 75 years old with acute or convalescent COVID-19.

The table lists this clone with many counts. J is TRBJ2-1 and V is TRBV2, with D maybe TRBD1 (6 bases). There are 13 residues in the CDR3. CDR1 and CDR2 (germline): SNHLY, FYNNEI. V was pared by 7 bases and J by 5 bases, with 12 bases between. In DNA form, the CDR3 reads TGTGCCAGCAACAGGGATCGGGACAATGAGCAGTTCTTC. It encodes CASNRDRDNEQFF.

The rearrangement links TRBV27 to TRBJ2-7; TRBD2 aligns across 8 bases. The CDR3 sequence is 14 residues long. Germline-derived CDR1 and CDR2 are MNHEY and SMNVEV (reference sequence). J was trimmed by 3 bases and V by 8 bases; bases with no gene match: 9. The CDR3 nucleotides read TGTGCCAGCTGCAAGGCGGGGGGCAACTACGAGCAGTACTTC. As protein: CASCKAGGNYEQYF.

The chain links TRBV10-1 to TRBJ1-5, with a possible D match to TRBD1 (5 bases). The CDR3 consists of 14 residues. In germline, CDR1 is WNHNN, CDR2 SYGVQD (reference sequence). The V gene lost 6 bases and the J gene lost 8 bases, with 17 bases spanning the gap. The CDR3 nucleotides are TGCGCCAGCAGCCCTCCGACAGTCCCGAAGCCCCAGCATTTT. Translated: CASSPPTVPKPQHF.

The chain employs TRBV7-9 and TRBJ1-2, with D possibly being TRBD1 (6 bases). CDR1 and CDR2 from the germline V gene are SEHNR and FQNEAQ (reference sequence). The V end lost 7 bases, the J end lost 6 bases, and 12 bases lay between the germline ends. The CDR3 is 12 amino acids. As DNA, the CDR3 is TGTGCCAGCACCGGACAGTACCATGGCTACACCTTC. Translation gives CASTGQYHGYTF.

The table lists this clone with a count of one. V and J are TRBV19 and TRBJ1-2; possible D gene TRBD1, 6 bases. The V gene's germline CDR1 is LNHDA and CDR2 SQIVND (reference sequence). The CDR3 is made up of 12 amino acids. Trimming pared 5 bases from V and 8 bases from J, leaving 12 bases between. The CDR3 nucleotides read TGTGCCAGTAGTGCCGCAGGGGACGGCTACACCTTC. Amino acid sequence: CASSAAGDGYTF.

The CDR3 DNA follows: TGTGCCAGTAGTTCACGTACAGGGCACAGGGGATCACCCCTCCACTTT. It specifies CASSSRTGHRGSPLHF. The V call is TRBV19, the J call TRBJ1-6, with 7 bases aligning to TRBD1. Germline trimming cut 5 bases from V and 10 bases from J; bases unmatched to any gene: 14. This CDR3 has 16 residues. Per germline, CDR1 LNHDA and CDR2 SQIVND (reference sequence).